What follows is one T cell receptor (beta chain) and its context. This CDR3 contains 13 residues. The germline CDR1 and CDR2 sequences are SQVTM and ANQGSEA. Between the trimmed V and J ends, which lost 3 bases and 4 bases, there was a span of 9 bases. This specimen belongs to a study of blood T cell repertoires in COVID-19. Study information: Specimens from acute and convalescent COVID-19 originated in the United States, Italy and Spain. T cells, B-cell-depleted T cells, or PBMCs provided the cDNA or gDNA that served as material.

The data were produced by immunoSEQ multiplex PCR, yet TCRdb's version contains in-frame clones alone and is incomplete. The table has about 87,000 clones, roughly 80% seen once. The chain has TRBV29-1 and TRBJ1-4; TRBD1 is a possible D gene (5 bases). This clonotype was sampled from a woman aged 45-65 years with acute or convalescent COVID-19. Sequencing was performed on peripheral blood. CDR3 residues: CSVDPGGNEKLFF. CDR3 sequence (DNA): TGCAGCGTTGATCCGGGGGGTAATGAAAAACTGTTTTTT.